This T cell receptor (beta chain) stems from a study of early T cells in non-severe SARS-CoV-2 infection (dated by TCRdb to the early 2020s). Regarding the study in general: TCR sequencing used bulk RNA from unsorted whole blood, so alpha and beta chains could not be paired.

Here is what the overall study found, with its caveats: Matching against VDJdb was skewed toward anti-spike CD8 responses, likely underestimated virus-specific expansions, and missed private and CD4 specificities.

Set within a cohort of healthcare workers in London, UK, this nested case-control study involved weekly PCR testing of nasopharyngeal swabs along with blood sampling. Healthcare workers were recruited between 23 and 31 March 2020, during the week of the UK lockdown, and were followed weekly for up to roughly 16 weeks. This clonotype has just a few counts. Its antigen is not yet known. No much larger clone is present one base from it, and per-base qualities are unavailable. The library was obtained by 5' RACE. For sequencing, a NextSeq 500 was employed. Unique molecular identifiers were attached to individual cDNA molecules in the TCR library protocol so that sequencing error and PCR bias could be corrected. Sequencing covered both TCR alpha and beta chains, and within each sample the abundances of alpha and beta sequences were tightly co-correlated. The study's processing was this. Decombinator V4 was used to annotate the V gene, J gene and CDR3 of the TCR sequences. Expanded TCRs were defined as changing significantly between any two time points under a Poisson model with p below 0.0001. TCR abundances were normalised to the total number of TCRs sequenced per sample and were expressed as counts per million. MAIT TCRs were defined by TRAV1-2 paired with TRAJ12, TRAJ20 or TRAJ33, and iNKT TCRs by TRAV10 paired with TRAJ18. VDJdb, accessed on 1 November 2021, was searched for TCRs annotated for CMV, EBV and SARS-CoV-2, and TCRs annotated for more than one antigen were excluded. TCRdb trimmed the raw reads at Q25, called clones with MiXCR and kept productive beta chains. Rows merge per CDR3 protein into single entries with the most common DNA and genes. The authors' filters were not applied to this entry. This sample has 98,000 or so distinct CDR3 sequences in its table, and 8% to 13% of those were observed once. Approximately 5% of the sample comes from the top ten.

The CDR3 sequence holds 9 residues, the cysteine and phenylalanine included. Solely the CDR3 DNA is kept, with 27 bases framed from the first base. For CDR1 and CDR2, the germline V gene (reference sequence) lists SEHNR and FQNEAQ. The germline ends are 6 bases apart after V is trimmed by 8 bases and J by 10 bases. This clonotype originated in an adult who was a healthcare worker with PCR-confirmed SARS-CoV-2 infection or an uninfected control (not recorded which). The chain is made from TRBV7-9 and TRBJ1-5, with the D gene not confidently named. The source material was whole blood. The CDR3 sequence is CASGDPQHF. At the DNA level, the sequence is TGTGCCAGCGGTGATCCCCAGCATTTT.